This T cell receptor beta chain was found in a study of blood T cell repertoires in COVID-19. About the study: In each case, the material was cDNA or gDNA derived from T cells, B-cell-depleted T cells, or PBMCs.

The repertoire was sequenced with immunoSEQ multiplex PCR; TCRdb's copy has only in-frame clones and lacks some. The repertoire holds just over 80,000 clones, with approximately 90% as singletons. The CDR3 spans 19 residues. In terms of age and location, participants ranged from roughly 18 to 95 years and lived in 24 US areas. The sequence was collected from a woman aged 50 to 65 with acute COVID-19. The chain carries TRBV21-1 and TRBJ1-4; TRBD1, as called in the table, went unchecked against the DNA. TRBV21-1 is shown as a pseudogene. Sequencing input: PBMCs or T cells enriched from blood (not recorded which). The CDR3 DNA reads as TGTGCCAGCAGCTCTCAGGACAGGGGGCAAGATTCAACTAATGAAAAACTGTTTTTT. This gives the protein CASSSQDRGQDSTNEKLFF.